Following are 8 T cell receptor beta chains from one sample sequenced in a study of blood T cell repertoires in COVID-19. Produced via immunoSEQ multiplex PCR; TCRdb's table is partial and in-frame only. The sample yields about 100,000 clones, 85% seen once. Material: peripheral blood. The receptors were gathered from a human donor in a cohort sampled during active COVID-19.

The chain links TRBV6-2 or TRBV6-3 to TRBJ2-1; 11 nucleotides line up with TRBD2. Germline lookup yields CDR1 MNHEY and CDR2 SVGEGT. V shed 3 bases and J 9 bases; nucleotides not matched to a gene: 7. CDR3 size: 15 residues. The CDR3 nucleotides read TGTGCCAGCAGTTATATAGCGGGAGGGTCCACTGAGCAGTTCTTC. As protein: CASSYIAGGSTEQFF.

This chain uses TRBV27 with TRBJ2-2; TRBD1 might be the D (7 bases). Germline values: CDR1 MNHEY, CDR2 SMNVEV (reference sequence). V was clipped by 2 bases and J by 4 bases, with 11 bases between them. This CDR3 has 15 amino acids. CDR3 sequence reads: CASSLHRGGTGELFF. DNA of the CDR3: TGTGCCAGCAGTTTACACAGGGGAGGCACCGGGGAGCTGTTTTTT.

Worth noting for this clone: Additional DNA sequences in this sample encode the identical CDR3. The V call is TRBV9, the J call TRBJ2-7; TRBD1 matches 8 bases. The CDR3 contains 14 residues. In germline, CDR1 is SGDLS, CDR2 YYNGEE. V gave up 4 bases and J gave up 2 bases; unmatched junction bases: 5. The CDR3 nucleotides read TGTGCCAGCAGCCTAGGACAGGGCACCTACGAGCAGTACTTC. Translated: CASSLGQGTYEQYF.

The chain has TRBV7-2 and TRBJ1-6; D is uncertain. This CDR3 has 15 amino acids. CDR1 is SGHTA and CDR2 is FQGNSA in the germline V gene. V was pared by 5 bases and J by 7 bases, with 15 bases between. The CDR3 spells CASSPQRQANSPLHF. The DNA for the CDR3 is TGTGCCAGCAGCCCCCAACGCCAGGCCAATTCACCCCTCCACTTT.

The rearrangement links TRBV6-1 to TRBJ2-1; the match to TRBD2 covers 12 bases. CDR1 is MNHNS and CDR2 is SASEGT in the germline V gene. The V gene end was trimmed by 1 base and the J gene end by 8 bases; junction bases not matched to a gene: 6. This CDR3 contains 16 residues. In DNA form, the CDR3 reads TGTGCCAGCAGTGAAGAACTAGCGGGAGGTGGCGATGAGCAGTTCTTC. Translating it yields CASSEELAGGGDEQFF.

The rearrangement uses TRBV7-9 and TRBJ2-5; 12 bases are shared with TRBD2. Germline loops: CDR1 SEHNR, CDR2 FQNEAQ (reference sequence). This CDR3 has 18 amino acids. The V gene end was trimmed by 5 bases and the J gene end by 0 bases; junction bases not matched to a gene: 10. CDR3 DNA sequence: TGTGCCAGCAGCCCGACTAGCGGGGGCACCATCTACCAAGAGACCCAGTACTTC. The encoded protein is CASSPTSGGTIYQETQYF.

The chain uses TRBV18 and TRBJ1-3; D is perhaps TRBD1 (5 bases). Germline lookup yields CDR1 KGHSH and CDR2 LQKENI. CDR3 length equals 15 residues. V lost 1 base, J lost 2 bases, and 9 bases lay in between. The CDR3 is CASSPQDSPGNTIYF. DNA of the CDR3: TGTGCCAGCTCACCACAAGACAGCCCTGGAAACACCATATATTTT.

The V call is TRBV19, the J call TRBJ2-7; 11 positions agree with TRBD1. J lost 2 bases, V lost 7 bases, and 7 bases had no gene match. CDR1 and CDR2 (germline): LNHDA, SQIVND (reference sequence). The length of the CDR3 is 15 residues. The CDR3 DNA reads TGTGCCAGTAACCCGGGACAGGGGGTTACCTACGAGCAGTACTTC. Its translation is CASNPGQGVTYEQYF.